Following are 24 T cell receptor beta chains from one sample sequenced in a study of early T cells in non-severe SARS-CoV-2 infection (dated by TCRdb to about 2021). The receptor library was made with 5' RACE. The sequencer listed for this sample is NextSeq 500. TCRdb reprocessing: public reads trimmed at Q25 with fastp, clones called with MiXCR, in-frame beta chains kept. A single entry per CDR3 protein holds the most common genes and DNA from its merged rows. The sample table shows about 28,000 distinct CDR3 sequences, and roughly 4.5% are seen once. In total, the top ten clones hold 5.5% to 7% of the sample. The sequences come from whole blood, collected at baseline. These receptors all stem from an adult who was a healthcare worker with PCR-confirmed SARS-CoV-2 infection or an uninfected control (not recorded which).

This clonotype has ten or more counts. The chain has TRBV2 and TRBJ2-5, with D perhaps matching TRBD1 or TRBD2 (5 bases each). The CDR3 consists of 14 residues. Germline loops: CDR1 SNHLY, CDR2 FYNNEI. V was shortened by 2 bases and J by 2 bases, with 9 bases between the two germline ends. Written as DNA, the CDR3 is TGTGCCAGCAGTGAAACGTGGGGGCAAGAGACCCAGTACTTC. It encodes CASSETWGQETQYF.

The table lists this clonotype with a few counts. Possible read error: a much larger clone is one base away. The CDR3 end shows no conserved phenylalanine or tryptophan, and so a read error is likely. The V gene is TRBV18, the J gene TRBJ2-1; D gene uncertain. Trimming cost V 6 bases and J 0 bases, with 9 bases left between them. The germline V gene has CDR1 KGHSH and CDR2 LQKENI. This CDR3 is 14 amino acids long. CDR3 nucleotide sequence: TGTGCCAGCTCCCCGTCGGCCTCCTACAATGAGCAGTTCTCC. As protein: CASSPSASYNEQFS.

This clonotype was detected ten times or more. This chain uses TRBV27 with TRBJ2-3; 10 bases are shared with TRBD2. After removal of 6 bases from V and 3 bases from J, the junction contained 3 bases not matched to a gene. The germline V gene encodes CDR1 MNHEY and CDR2 SMNVEV (reference sequence). The CDR3 sequence is 14 residues long. The CDR3: CASRLAGETDTQYF. CDR3 coding DNA: TGTGCCAGCAGGCTAGCGGGAGAGACAGATACGCAGTATTTT.

This clonotype was counted ten times or more. The V and J genes are TRBV7-6 and TRBJ2-7; D perhaps matches TRBD2 (5 bases). The CDR3 runs to 15 residues. Germline CDR1 reads SGHVS; CDR2 reads FNYEAQ. The ends were cut back, 1 base at V and 2 bases at J, with 12 bases in the middle. CDR3 sequence (DNA): TGTGCCAGCAGCTTAGGAGGTAGCGACACCTACGAGCAGTACTTC. This encodes CASSLGGSDTYEQYF.

This clonotype was counted many times. This chain joins TRBV18 and TRBJ1-6; D remains unclear. The CDR3 has 14 amino acids. CDR1 KGHSH and CDR2 LQKENI come from the germline V gene. V lost 2 bases and J lost 9, with 11 bases in between. In DNA form, the CDR3 reads TGTGCCAGCTCACCAGGGGAGGGAAGTTCACCCCTCCACTTT. This gives the protein CASSPGEGSSPLHF.

The table lists this clonotype with a few counts. The chain has TRBV6-2 or TRBV6-3 and TRBJ1-1; D is uncertain. CDR1 and CDR2 (germline): MNHEY, SVGEGT. The CDR3 is 12 amino acids. V was cut by 6 bases and J by 5 bases, with 10 bases left in between. The CDR3 protein is CASSGVGTEAFF. CDR3 nucleotide sequence: TGTGCCAGCAGCGGCGTAGGGACTGAAGCTTTCTTT.

This clonotype was picked up many times. The chain uses TRBV10-3 and TRBJ2-3; 9 bases fit TRBD2. The CDR3 has 16 residues. CDR1 is ENHRY and CDR2 is SYGVKD in the germline V gene. V dropped 2 bases and J dropped 6; count of bases not matched to a gene: 9. The CDR3 here is CAISEREGLAGDTQYF. CDR3 nucleotide sequence: TGTGCCATCAGTGAGCGGGAGGGACTAGCAGGTGATACGCAGTATTTT.

Many counts were recorded for this clonotype. The J gene is TRBJ2-7, the V gene TRBV20-1; 7 nucleotides align to TRBD2. The length of the CDR3 is 15 residues. CDR1 DFQATT and CDR2 SNEGSKA come from the germline V gene (reference sequence). J gave up 0 bases and V 3 bases, and 8 bases lay outside the gene matches. This chain's CDR3 is CSARELASISYEQYF. CDR3 nucleotide sequence: TGCAGTGCTAGGGAACTAGCGTCAATCTCCTACGAGCAGTACTTC.

This clonotype was seen many times. This rearrangement joins TRBV12-3 or TRBV12-4 to TRBJ2-4; D possibly corresponds to TRBD1 (6 bases). The CDR3 extends over 14 amino acids. V lost 4 bases and J lost 9, with 16 bases in between. CDR3 in amino acids: CASSSQGGVVIQYF. In DNA form, the CDR3 reads TGTGCCAGCAGTTCACAGGGTGGCGTGGTCATTCAGTACTTC.

By share of the sample, this clonotype is medium-sized. This chain joins TRBV5-1 and TRBJ2-7, with no clear D. The germline V gene has CDR1 SGHRS and CDR2 YFSETQ. Between the trimmed V and J ends, which lost 1 base and 0 bases, there was a span of 11 bases. The CDR3 covers 15 residues. DNA for the CDR3: TGCGCCAGCAGCTTGCAAGCCGGTTACTCCTACGAGCAGTACTTC. Protein sequence: CASSLQAGYSYEQYF.

The chain is built from TRBV19 and TRBJ1-2; D is unresolved. V was trimmed by 5 bases and J by 4 bases, leaving 11 bases between them. This CDR3 is built from 13 residues. Germline V lookup: CDR1 LNHDA, CDR2 SQIVND (reference sequence). The CDR3 loop reads CASSPNEPYGYTF. The CDR3 DNA is TGTGCCAGTAGTCCTAACGAGCCCTATGGCTACACCTTC.

In this sample, this clonotype turned up many times. This sequence joins TRBV29-1 and TRBJ1-1; TRBD1 might be the D (6 bases). This CDR3 region has 15 residues. Deletions cut 6 bases from V and 0 bases from J, with 17 bases between. CDR1 and CDR2 (germline): SQVTM, ANQGSEA. Here the CDR3 reads CSVLGGLGMNTEAFF. CDR3 coding DNA: TGCAGCGTCCTAGGGGGACTGGGAATGAACACTGAAGCTTTCTTT. The full variable domain, rest sourced from reference TRBV29-1 and TRBJ1-1, is SAVISQKPSRDICQRGTSLTIQCQVDSQVTMMFWYRQQPGQSLTLIATANQGSEATYESGFVIDKFPISRPNLTFSTLTVSNMSPEDSSIYLCSVLGGLGMNTEAFFGQGTRLTVV.

This clonotype is medium-sized by share. The rearrangement joins TRBV11-2 to TRBJ1-3; TRBD1 aligns across 7 bases. CDR3 length equals 14 residues. Trimming took 3 bases from V and 3 from J; bases not matched to a gene: 2. The germline gives CDR1 SGHAT, CDR2 FQNNGV. The DNA for the CDR3 is TGTGCCAGCAGCTTTGGGACAGATGGAAACACCATATATTTT. It is translated as CASSFGTDGNTIYF.

V gene TRBV6-5 combines with J gene TRBJ2-4, with a tentative D call TRBD1 (5 bases). V lost 1 base and J 1 base, leaving 11 bases between the germline ends. This CDR3 has 16 amino acids. Germline V lookup: CDR1 MNHEY, CDR2 SVGAGI. The CDR3 loop reads CASSYFLGLAKNIQYF. The CDR3 region has the DNA TGTGCCAGCAGTTACTTCTTGGGGCTGGCCAAAAACATTCAGTACTTC.

In its sample, this clonotype was seen many times. The chain joins TRBV25-1 to TRBJ1-2; TRBD1 is a possible D gene (6 bases). Germline lookup yields CDR1 MGHDK and CDR2 SYGVNS. V dropped 4 bases and J dropped 1 base, with 7 bases sitting between them. CDR3 length equals 13 residues. CDR3 DNA sequence: TGTGCCAGCAGTGTGGACAGTAACTATGGCTACACCTTC. Its translation: CASSVDSNYGYTF.

In its sample, this clonotype was seen many times. The J gene is TRBJ2-5, the V gene TRBV3-1; 7 nucleotides align to TRBD1. The germline V gene has CDR1 LGHDT and CDR2 YNNKEL (reference sequence). There are 13 residues in the CDR3. The V and J ends lost 0 bases and 9 bases, in that order; junction bases with no gene match: 4. The CDR3 DNA reads TGTGCCAGCAGCCAAGATCCGCAGGGGGCCCAGTACTTC. Protein product: CASSQDPQGAQYF.

This clonotype came up many times. The chain recombines TRBV7-2 with TRBJ1-1; D might be TRBD1 (6 bases). The CDR3 is 15 amino acids. V was pared by 5 bases and J by 4 bases, with 17 bases between. CDR1 and CDR2 (germline): SGHTA, FQGNSA. CDR3 DNA: TGTGCCAGCAGCCCTAGACAGGCTACAGTCACTGAAGCTTTCTTT. Protein sequence: CASSPRQATVTEAFF.

Concerning this clonotype itself: This may come from a read error, since a much larger clone is one base off. The chain uses TRBV20-1 and TRBJ2-1, with 15 bases matching TRBD2. Germline V gene sequence: CDR1 DFQATT, CDR2 SNEGSKA (reference sequence). J was trimmed by 5 bases and V by 6 bases; bases with no gene match: 8. The CDR3 is 16 residues long. CDR3 nucleotide sequence: TGCAGTGCCCCATGGACTAGCGGGAGGGCACACAATGAGCAGTTCTTC. It codes for CSAPWTSGRAHNEQFF.

This clonotype was seen a few times. The chain joins TRBV18 to TRBJ1-1; 7 bases agree with TRBD1. The CDR3 covers 14 residues. CDR1 KGHSH and CDR2 LQKENI come from the germline V gene. Trimming at V came to 5 bases and at J to 8 bases, leaving 11 bases not matched to a gene. The CDR3 bases are TGTGCCAGCTCATCAGGGACAGTCCCCGGAGAAGCTTTCTTT. This encodes CASSSGTVPGEAFF.

This clonotype was detected only a few times. The J gene is TRBJ2-7, the V gene TRBV6-6; tentatively, D is TRBD2 (6 bases). From germline, CDR1 is MNHNY and CDR2 SVGAGI (reference sequence). The CDR3 has 11 residues. The germline V and J ends were trimmed by 4 bases and 5 bases, with 6 bases remaining between them. The CDR3 loop reads CASSLADEQYF. The CDR3 region has the DNA TGTGCCAGCAGTTTAGCGGACGAGCAGTACTTC.

This clonotype showed up many times. The CDR3 nucleotides read TGTGCCAGCAGTGGGTCTAGCGGGATCCCCTCCCAAGAGACCCAGTACTTC. Translated, it gives CASSGSSGIPSQETQYF. This sequence joins TRBV6-2 or TRBV6-3 and TRBJ2-5, with 9 positions matching TRBD2. The CDR3 sequence is 17 residues long. From germline, CDR1 is MNHEY and CDR2 SVGEGT. Losses at the gene ends were 5 bases for V and 1 base for J; bases not matched to a gene: 11.

This clonotype was picked up many times. The CDR3 DNA sequence: TGTGCCAGCAGTGGGACAGGAACGGTCGCAGATACGCAGTATTTT. This sequence encodes CASSGTGTVADTQYF. The gene calls are TRBV12-3 or TRBV12-4 and TRBJ2-3, with 8 bases identical to TRBD1. The CDR3 is 15 amino acids. V shed 5 bases and J 4 bases; nucleotides not matched to a gene: 8.

This clonotype was detected ten times or more. This chain's CDR3 is CATPESLINNEQFF. In nucleotides, the CDR3 is TGTGCCACCCCTGAATCCCTGATAAACAATGAGCAGTTCTTC. The chain is built from TRBV7-9 and TRBJ2-1; D is undetermined. This CDR3 region has 14 residues. Germline CDR1 SEHNR, CDR2 FQNEAQ (reference sequence). The germline V and J ends were trimmed by 10 bases and 5 bases, with 18 bases remaining between them.

This chain's CDR3 is CASSFVAGPSSYNEQFF. DNA for the CDR3: TGTGCCAGCAGCTTTGTTGCCGGCCCTAGCTCCTACAATGAGCAGTTCTTC. The chain recombines TRBV7-6 with TRBJ2-1; D not certain. The CDR3 has 17 amino acids. Germline V lookup: CDR1 SGHVS, CDR2 FNYEAQ. Trimming removed 3 bases from V and 0 bases from J, with 15 bases in between. The whole variable domain, filled in from reference TRBV7-6 and TRBJ2-1, reads GAGVSQSPRYKVTKRGQDVALRCDPISGHVSLYWYRQALGQGPEFLTYFNYEAQQDKSGLPNDRFSAERPEGSISTLTIQRTEQRDSAMYRCASSFVAGPSSYNEQFFGPGTRLTVL.